The 10 T cell receptor beta chains reported below all come from one sample, sequenced in a study of T cell responses to AZD1222 COVID-19 vaccine. TCRdb's table, derived via immunoSEQ multiplex PCR, lists solely in-frame clones and lacks some. This table holds 120,000 or so clones, around 89% found once. The material was peripheral blood, obtained on day 0 of MenACWY control vaccination. The source of these receptors is an adult in good health.

The chain recombines TRBV1 with TRBJ2-3; TRBD2 is the table's D call, not checked against the DNA. TRBV1 constitutes a pseudogene. The CDR3 sequence is 13 residues long. CDR3 in DNA: TGCACCGGAAGCGGATCCCCCCCGGATACGCAGTATTTT. Its translation: CTGSGSPPDTQYF.

V and J are TRBV7-2 and TRBJ2-5; D perhaps matches TRBD2 (5 bases). CDR1 and CDR2 (germline): SGHTA, FQGNSA. This CDR3 comprises 14 residues. The V and J ends lost 7 bases and 0 bases respectively, with 12 bases between them. As DNA, the CDR3 is TGTGCCAGCACCCCGGCGGGTGACCAAGAGACCCAGTACTTC. Residues: CASTPAGDQETQYF.

CDR3 in DNA: TGTGCCAGCAGTGAGGATGGCCGACAGGTTTGGTATGGCTACACCTTC. Translating gives CASSEDGRQVWYGYTF. This chain connects TRBV6-1 to TRBJ1-2; D might be TRBD1 (6 bases). V was clipped by 3 bases and J by 5 bases, with 19 bases between them. Germline lookup yields CDR1 MNHNS and CDR2 SASEGT. The CDR3 is 16 amino acids.

The chain couples TRBV7-2 to TRBJ2-5, with a possible D match to TRBD2 (6 bases). Trimming left V 2 bases short and J 1 base short, with 11 bases between. Germline CDR1 is SGHTA and CDR2 is FQGNSA. CDR3 length: 15 amino acids. The CDR3 DNA sequence: TGTGCCAGCAGCTTAATGGCGGGGACCCAAGAGACCCAGTACTTC. This translates into CASSLMAGTQETQYF.

This clone was seen repeatedly, ten times or more. The V gene is TRBV7-6, the J gene TRBJ2-3, with TRBD2 identical over 7 bases. Germline V gives CDR1 SGHVS, CDR2 FNYEAQ. V lost 5 bases, J lost 5 bases, and 7 bases stayed unmatched. The CDR3 extends over 14 amino acids. CDR3 sequence reads: CASSPGGVRDTQYF. The DNA of the CDR3 is TGTGCCAGCAGCCCTGGGGGGGTTCGAGATACGCAGTATTTT.

The chain recombines TRBV24-1 with TRBJ2-7, with no clear D. V was clipped by 0 bases and J by 5 bases, with 1 base between them. From germline, CDR1 is KGHDR and CDR2 SFDVKD. The CDR3 sequence is 11 residues long. This chain's CDR3 is CATSDLDEQYF. In DNA form, the CDR3 reads TGTGCCACCAGTGATTTGGACGAGCAGTACTTC.

This chain's CDR3 is CSVEGTSGRALEDTQYF. The CDR3 DNA follows: TGCAGCGTTGAAGGGACTAGCGGGAGGGCCTTGGAGGATACGCAGTATTTT. The genes are TRBV29-1 and TRBJ2-3; 15 bases align to TRBD2. The V segment lost 1 base and the J segment 6 bases; nucleotides outside the gene matches: 8. Germline assignment: CDR1 SQVTM and CDR2 ANQGSEA. This CDR3 is built from 17 residues.

The gene calls are TRBV6-2 or TRBV6-3 and TRBJ1-1; D is uncertain. The V gene's germline CDR1 is MNHEY and CDR2 SVGEGT. This CDR3 has 14 amino acids. V lost 2 bases and J 1 base, leaving 8 bases between the germline ends. The CDR3 protein is CASSYRVSNTEAFF. The CDR3 DNA reads TGTGCCAGCAGTTACAGGGTTTCGAACACTGAAGCTTTCTTT.

The chain carries TRBV29-1 and TRBJ1-2; D unresolved. This CDR3 has 11 residues. V lost 4 bases and J lost 4, with 7 bases in between. Germline V lookup: CDR1 SQVTM, CDR2 ANQGSEA. CDR3 region: CSVANRYGYTF. The CDR3, as DNA: TGCAGCGTTGCTAACCGCTATGGCTACACCTTC. The entire variable domain, with the rest obtained from reference TRBV29-1 and TRBJ1-2, is as follows: SAVISQKPSRDICQRGTSLTIQCQVDSQVTMMFWYRQQPGQSLTLIATANQGSEATYESGFVIDKFPISRPNLTFSTLTVSNMSPEDSSIYLCSVANRYGYTFGSGTRLTVV.

The chain has TRBV6-1 and TRBJ2-7, with D possibly TRBD1 on 6 matching bases. Germline-derived CDR1 and CDR2 are MNHNS and SASEGT. The CDR3 runs to 14 residues. The germline V and J ends were trimmed by 1 base and 6 bases, with 13 bases remaining between them. The CDR3: CASSEDKGVGEQYF. CDR3 DNA sequence: TGTGCCAGCAGTGAAGATAAGGGGGTAGGCGAGCAGTACTTC.